Presented here are 22 T cell receptor beta chains from one specimen sequenced in a study of tissue T cells after allogeneic stem cell transplantation. Clones were sequenced by immunoSEQ multiplex PCR, and TCRdb holds only the in-frame ones, with some missing. The data show roughly 4,000 clones, under 65% seen once. Regarding time point: mouse harvest day 7 after allogeneic transplant. Each mouse received 10^7 T-cell-depleted marrow cells plus 10^6 splenic CD5+ T cells by tail vein. The sample consisted of gut tissue. All receptors come from a female BALB/c mouse given C57BL/6 T cells with graft-versus-host disease after an allogeneic hematopoietic cell transplant.

This clone has only a few counts. Genes and germline come from the mouse. The read gets to within 1 residue of the CDR3 end, and the germline J gene fills in the rest. V and J are TRBV14 and TRBJ2-7; D could derive from TRBD1 or TRBD2 (5 bases each). Germline V gene sequence: CDR1 SGHDT, CDR2 FRDEAV. The CDR3 length is 11 residues. V lost 4 bases and J lost 6, with 8 bases in between. The sequenced CDR3 bases are TGTGCCAGCAGTCCCGGGACTGAACAGTAC. It translates to CASSPGTEQY. The complete CDR3 protein is CASSPGTEQYF.

For this clone: Here the gene names and germline are mouse. The CDR3 end falls 1 residue outside the read, so it is completed with the germline J gene. The chain recombines TRBV12-2 with TRBJ1-6; TRBD1 aligns across 8 bases. TRBJ1-6 counts as an open reading frame of uncertain function. The CDR3 is made up of 17 amino acids. After removal of 1 base from V and 0 bases from J, the junction contained 4 bases not matched to a gene. Germline assignment: CDR1 SGHLS and CDR2 HYDKME. The CDR3 is CASSLRQGNSYNSPLYF. The covered CDR3 bases are TGTGCCAGCTCTCTGCGACAGGGGAATTCCTATAATTCGCCCCTCTAC.

In regard to this clone: Each gene name is a mouse one. The read is 1 residue too short to cover the CDR3 end, so that end is filled in from the germline J gene. The rearrangement uses TRBV26 and TRBJ1-3; the D gene is possibly TRBD1 (6 bases). V dropped 4 bases and J dropped 0 bases, with 7 bases sitting between them. Germline lookup yields CDR1 KGHPV and CDR2 FQNQEV (reference sequence). The CDR3 is made up of 14 amino acids. CDR3 loop: CASSRDNSGNTLYF. CDR3 bases read: TGTGCCAGCAGTCGGGACAATTCTGGAAATACGCTCTAT.

This clone was observed a handful of times. Gene and germline names: mouse. Coverage ceases 1 residue before the CDR3 finishes, and the germline J gene fills in the end. The identical CDR3 is also encoded by other nucleotide sequences in the sample. The J gene is TRBJ2-7, the V gene TRBV13-1, with 7 bases that match TRBD2. The V and J ends lost 3 bases and 0 bases, in that order; junction bases with no gene match: 3. The CDR3 covers 14 residues. From germline, CDR1 is NSHNY and CDR2 SYGAGN. Here the CDR3 reads CASSGLGSSYEQYF. The DNA read from the CDR3 is TGTGCCAGCAGTGGACTGGGAAGCTCCTATGAACAGTAC.

Concerning this clone: Mouse gene names and germline throughout. The read halts 1 residue ahead of the CDR3 end, with the missing end drawn from the germline J gene. V is TRBV23 and J is TRBJ2-7; no DNA check was done on the table's D call, TRBD1. The CDR3 runs to 14 residues. Germline CDR1 reads KGHTA; CDR2 reads FQNQQP. The CDR3 is CSSSQSPRVREQYF. Incomplete CDR3 DNA: TGCTCCAGCAGTCAATCCCCCAGGGTGAGGGAACAGTAC.

Comments on this clone: Mouse gene names apply. Here the CDR3 reads CASSLPGGSDYTF. The CDR3 DNA, read in part, is TGTGCCAGCAGTCTGCCAGGGGGGTCCGACTACACC. The V and J genes are TRBV26 and TRBJ1-2, with 7 bases fitting TRBD1. The read finishes 1 residue shy of the CDR3 end, and the germline J gene is used to complete it. The germline V gene has CDR1 KGHPV and CDR2 FQNQEV (reference sequence). The ends lost 2 bases at V and 5 bases at J; junction bases unmatched: 2. This CDR3 has 13 amino acids.

Turning to this clone: One end of the junction does not line up with germline, which may come from a read error. These gene names are mouse names. The CDR3 bases that were read are TGTAGTGCTAGGGACTGGGGCCAAGACACCCAGTAC. Translating gives CSARDWGQDTQY. The CDR3 as a whole reads CSARDWGQDTQYF. The rearrangement joins TRBV20 to TRBJ2-5; 10 bases agree with TRBD2. The observed sequence ends 1 residue before the CDR3 terminus, with the missing tail filled in from the germline J gene. This CDR3 region has 13 residues. Germline V gene data show CDR1 as GFQATS and CDR2 as STVNSAI.

As to this clone: The germline and genes are mouse ones. Read coverage stops 1 residue before the CDR3 terminus; the germline J gene supplies the remainder. The chain combines TRBV23 with TRBJ1-4; TRBD1 reflects the table's D call only, with no check against the DNA. Germline CDR1 reads KGHTA; CDR2 reads FQNQQP. This CDR3 has 15 amino acids. CDR3 loop: CSSSRRGRSNERLFF. The sequenced CDR3 bases are TGCTCCAGCAGTCGCAGGGGGCGTTCCAACGAAAGATTATTT. Full variable domain (missing parts from reference TRBV23 and TRBJ1-4): DAAVTQKPRYLIKMKGQEAEMKCIPEKGHTAVFWYQQKQSKELKFLIYFQNQQPLDQIDMVKERFSAVCPSSSLCSLGIRTCEAEDSALYLCSSSRRGRSNERLFFGHGTKLSVL.

This clone was counted between two and nine times. Gene names and germline match the mouse. The sequence runs out 1 residue before the end of the CDR3; the remainder is reconstructed from the germline J gene. The chain joins TRBV5 to TRBJ1-5; unclear D gene. V lost 0 bases and J lost 5, with 5 bases in between. Germline V gene lookup returns CDR1 LGHNA and CDR2 YNLKQL (reference sequence). CDR3 length: 13 amino acids. The CDR3 DNA, read in part, is TGTGCCAGCAGCCAAGAGTGGGACCAGGCTCCGCTT. The encoded protein is CASSQEWDQAPL. The full CDR3 is CASSQEWDQAPLF.

A word on this clone: Each gene name is a mouse one. The CDR3 is cut off 1 residue early in the read; its end comes from the germline J gene. The chain has TRBV12-1 and TRBJ1-4; tentative D call: TRBD1 (6 bases). V dropped 1 base and J dropped 4 bases, with 12 bases sitting between them. CDR1 and CDR2 from the germline V gene are SGHSN and HYEKVE. CDR3 length equals 15 residues. CDR3: CASSLGGASNERLFF. CDR3 DNA, as far as it was read: TGTGCCAGCTCTCTTGGGGGGGCTAGCAACGAAAGATTATTT.

As for this clone: The genes are named according to mouse. Read sequence stops 1 residue before the CDR3 end, and the germline J gene provides the missing end. V gene TRBV23 combines with J gene TRBJ1-5. The CDR3 totals 15 residues. Germline-derived CDR1 and CDR2 are KGHTA and FQNQQP. The part of the CDR3 DNA that was read is TGCTCCAGCAGTCGCCGGGAGGATAACAACCAGGCTCCGCTT. Translating it yields CSSSRREDNNQAPL. The full-length CDR3 reads as CSSSRREDNNQAPLF.

Notes on this clone: Here the gene names and germline are mouse. The read terminates 1 residue ahead of where the CDR3 ends, so the germline J gene completes it. The rearrangement uses TRBV26 and TRBJ1-2; D is unresolved. The germline V gene encodes CDR1 KGHPV and CDR2 FQNQEV (reference sequence). V lost 3 bases to trimming and J lost 1 base, with 6 bases between them. The CDR3 extends over 13 amino acids. CDR3 loop: CASSLYRNSDYTF. Partial CDR3 DNA: TGTGCCAGCAGTCTCTACAGAAACTCCGACTACACC.

There are a few counts of this clone. Gene names and germline match the mouse. The sequenced CDR3 bases are TGTGCTAGCAGTAGAGCGGGACAGAACACAGAAGTCTTC. Its translation is CASSRAGQNTEVF. The whole CDR3 protein is CASSRAGQNTEVFF. This sequence joins TRBV17 and TRBJ1-1, with a possible D match to TRBD1 (5 bases). The sequenced fragment ends 1 residue before the CDR3 boundary, so the rest is inferred from the germline J gene. The germline gives CDR1 MNHDT, CDR2 YYDKIL. CDR3 length: 14 amino acids. Trimming pared 1 base from V and 0 bases from J, leaving 6 bases between.

On this clone itself: Gene names and germline match the mouse. The read ends 1 residue before the CDR3 terminus; that terminus is restored from the germline J gene. This chain uses TRBV26 with TRBJ1-1; weak D call: TRBD1 (5 bases). The CDR3 has 14 residues. Per germline, CDR1 KGHPV and CDR2 FQNQEV (reference sequence). Trimming removed 2 bases at V and 1 base at J, with 8 bases between. The part of the CDR3 DNA that was read is TGTGCCAGCAGTCTGCCCGGGGGGAACACAGAAGTCTTC. Its protein is CASSLPGGNTEVF. In full, the CDR3 is CASSLPGGNTEVFF.

To note about this clone: The gene names here belong to mouse. Read sequence stops 1 residue before the CDR3 end, and the germline J gene provides the missing end. The V gene is TRBV1, the J gene TRBJ1-1; D might be TRBD1 (6 bases). The germline CDR1 and CDR2 sequences are NSQYPW and LRSPGD (reference sequence). The CDR3 has 15 residues. Trimming stripped 1 base from V and 0 bases from J, with 9 bases between. Partial CDR3 DNA: TGCACCTGCAGTGCAGGACAGGCCCCAAACACAGAAGTCTTC. Its translation: CTCSAGQAPNTEVF. The entire CDR3 protein reads CTCSAGQAPNTEVFF.

This clone was detected once. Any gene name here is a mouse gene name. Sequencing ends 1 residue short of the CDR3 end; the germline J gene provides the rest. The chain uses TRBV16 and TRBJ2-3; D remains unclear. Germline V lookup: CDR1 SGHSA, CDR2 FRNQAP. The ends were cut back, 1 base at V and 0 bases at J, with 5 bases in the middle. The CDR3 contains 14 residues. The part of the CDR3 DNA that was read is TGTGCAAGCAGCTTAGCCAGTAGTGCAGAAACGCTGTAT. Amino acids: CASSLASSAETLY. The full CDR3 sequence reads CASSLASSAETLYF. Looking up the rest from reference TRBV16 and TRBJ2-3 gives the full variable domain: NAGVIQTPRHKVTGKGQEATLWCEPISGHSAVFWYRQTIVQGLEFLTYFRNQAPIDDSGMPKERFSAQMPNQSHSTLKIQSTQPQDSAVYLCASSLASSAETLYFGSGTRLTVL.

Points on this clone: Gene names and germline refer to mouse. The read halts 1 residue ahead of the CDR3 end, with the missing end drawn from the germline J gene. The chain carries TRBV23 and TRBJ2-7; the tabulated D call, TRBD2, remains unverified against the DNA. The CDR3 runs 15 residues. Germline V CDR1 and CDR2: KGHTA, FQNQQP. The CDR3 loop reads CSSSPRLGSSYEQYF. Partial CDR3 DNA: TGCTCCAGCAGTCCGCGACTGGGGAGCTCCTATGAACAGTAC.

Of note for this clone: The gene symbols are mouse symbols. The read ends 1 residue before the CDR3 terminus; that terminus is restored from the germline J gene. The J gene is TRBJ2-7, the V gene TRBV13-1; unclear D gene. Trimming pared 0 bases from V and 2 bases from J, leaving 3 bases between. The CDR3 consists of 12 residues. CDR1 is NSHNY, CDR2 SYGAGN, per germline. The sequenced part of the CDR3 DNA is TGTGCCAGCAGTGATGCACCCTATGAACAGTAC. It yields the protein CASSDAPYEQY. The complete CDR3 reads CASSDAPYEQYF.

This clone was seen only once. The gene names given are mouse names. The read ends 1 residue shy of where the CDR3 ends; the end is completed using the germline J gene. The chain recombines TRBV13-3 with TRBJ2-3; 10 nucleotides agree with TRBD2. Germline lookup yields CDR1 NNHDY and CDR2 SYVADS. With 5 bases clipped from V and 4 bases from J, the junction kept 1 base outside the gene matches. The CDR3 is 13 residues long. The sequenced part of the CDR3 DNA is TGTGCCAGCAGGGACTGGGGGCCAGAAACGCTGTAT. It specifies CASRDWGPETLY. In full, the CDR3 is CASRDWGPETLYF.

As regards this clone: Gene names and germline refer to mouse. The CDR3 goes on 1 residue after the read ends, and that part is filled in from the germline J gene. The chain uses TRBV26 and TRBJ2-5; possibly TRBD1 for D (5 bases). Germline V CDR1 and CDR2: KGHPV, FQNQEV (reference sequence). V lost 0 bases to trimming and J lost 5 bases, with 6 bases between them. CDR3 length: 13 residues. The sequenced CDR3 bases are TGTGCCAGCAGTCTGTCAGGGGTAGACACCCAGTAC. Translated, it gives CASSLSGVDTQY. The CDR3, in full, reads CASSLSGVDTQYF.

With respect to this clone: The genes are named according to mouse. The missing CDR3 end, 1 residue past where the read stops, is filled in from the germline J gene. The V and J genes are TRBV19 and TRBJ1-6, with a possible D match to TRBD1 (6 bases). TRBJ1-6 is labeled an ORF, and its function is uncertain. The V end lost 2 bases, the J end lost 0 bases, and 9 bases lay between the germline ends. The CDR3 is 16 residues long. Germline V gene sequence: CDR1 FNHDT, CDR2 SITEND (reference sequence). CDR3 amino acids: CASSMQGRSYNSPLYF. The part of the CDR3 DNA that was read is TGTGCCAGCAGTATGCAGGGGCGTTCCTATAATTCGCCCCTCTAC.

In the case of this clone: The listed genes are named as in mouse. The CDR3 end falls 1 residue outside the read, so it is completed with the germline J gene. The J gene is TRBJ1-5, the V gene TRBV13-3, with TRBD1 identical over 9 bases. The V and J ends lost 2 bases and 7 bases, in that order; junction bases with no gene match: 1. This CDR3 contains 13 residues. Germline V gene sequence: CDR1 NNHDY, CDR2 SYVADS. This CDR3 is CASSEGTGQAPLF. The part of the CDR3 DNA that was read is TGTGCCAGCAGTGAAGGGACAGGGCAGGCTCCGCTT.